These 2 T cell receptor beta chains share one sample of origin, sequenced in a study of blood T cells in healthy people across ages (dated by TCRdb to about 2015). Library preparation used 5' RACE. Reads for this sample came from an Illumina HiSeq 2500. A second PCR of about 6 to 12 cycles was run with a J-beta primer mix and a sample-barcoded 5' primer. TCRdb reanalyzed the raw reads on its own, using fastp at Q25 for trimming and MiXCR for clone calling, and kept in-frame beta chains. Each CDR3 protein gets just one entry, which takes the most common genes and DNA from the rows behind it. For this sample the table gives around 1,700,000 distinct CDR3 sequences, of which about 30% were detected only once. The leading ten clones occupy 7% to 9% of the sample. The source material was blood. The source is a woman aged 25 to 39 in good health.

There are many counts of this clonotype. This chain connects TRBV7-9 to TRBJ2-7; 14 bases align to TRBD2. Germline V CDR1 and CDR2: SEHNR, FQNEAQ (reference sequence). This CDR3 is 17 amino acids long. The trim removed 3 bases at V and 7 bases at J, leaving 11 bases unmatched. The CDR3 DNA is TGTGCCAGCAGCTTGACACCGGGACTAGCGGGAGTGGGAGAGCAGTACTTC. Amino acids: CASSLTPGLAGVGEQYF.

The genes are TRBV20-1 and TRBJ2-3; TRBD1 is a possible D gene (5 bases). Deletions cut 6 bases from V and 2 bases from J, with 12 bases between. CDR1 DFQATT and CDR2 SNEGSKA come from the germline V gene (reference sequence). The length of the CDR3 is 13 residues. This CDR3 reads CSADQGNTDTQYF. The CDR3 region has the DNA TGCAGTGCCGACCAGGGAAACACAGATACGCAGTATTTT.